These 6 T cell receptor beta chains came from one sample sequenced in a study of radiotherapy plus CTLA-4 blockade in lung cancer. Sequencing used immunoSEQ multiplex PCR; TCRdb keeps in-frame clones, though not all of them. The sample records more than 25,000 clones, approximately 81% being singletons. Sequencing was performed on peripheral blood, taken from a patient treated with radiotherapy plus ipilimumab. These receptors were taken from a human donor with non-small cell lung cancer that progressed on radiotherapy plus ipilimumab.

This clone was observed a handful of times. The CDR3 DNA is TGCGCCAGCAGCCAAGACCTCGTGGCGCTCACTGAAGCTTTCTTT. Amino acid sequence: CASSQDLVALTEAFF. The gene calls are TRBV4-3 and TRBJ1-1; unclear D gene. The CDR3 covers 15 residues. The germline V and J ends were trimmed by 0 bases and 4 bases, with 12 bases remaining between them. Germline CDR1 is LGHNA and CDR2 is YSLEER.

The chain carries TRBV5-1 and TRBJ1-6; no clear D. The CDR3 extends over 13 amino acids. Germline V gives CDR1 SGHRS, CDR2 YFSETQ. Trimming removed 1 base at V and 10 bases at J, with 9 bases between. The CDR3 DNA sequence: TGCGCCAGCAGCTTGCTCGAGGAGTCACCCCTCCACTTT. Translation gives CASSLLEESPLHF.

V usage is TRBV6-1 and J usage is TRBJ1-5; D not certain. CDR3 length: 15 amino acids. In germline, CDR1 is MNHNS, CDR2 SASEGT. Trimming pared 3 bases from V and 0 bases from J, leaving 9 bases between. The DNA for the CDR3 is TGTGCCAGCAGTGACATTCCTCTTAGCAATCAGCCCCAGCATTTT. It codes for CASSDIPLSNQPQHF.

This clone turned up a few times. The CDR3 coding sequence is TGTGCCAGCAGCCATGGCGGGGGGCCTACTAGCACAGATACGCAGTATTTT. It encodes CASSHGGGPTSTDTQYF. The chain joins TRBV7-9 to TRBJ2-3; TRBD2 matches at 8 bases. Germline V lookup: CDR1 SEHNR, CDR2 FQNEAQ (reference sequence). V lost 5 bases and J lost 0; bases outside the gene matches: 10. The CDR3 is 17 residues long. Full variable domain (outside the CDR3, taken from reference TRBV7-9 and TRBJ2-3): DTGVSQNPRHKITKRGQNVTFRCDPISEHNRLYWYRQTLGQGPEFLTYFQNEAQLEKSRLLSDRFSAERPKGSFSTLEIQRTEQGDSAMYLCASSHGGGPTSTDTQYFGPGTRLTVL.

This clone was picked up one time. The chain is built from TRBV4-2 and TRBJ1-1, with D unclear. V gave up 0 bases and J gave up 1 base, with 3 bases separating them. The CDR3 spans 13 residues. The germline CDR1 and CDR2 sequences are LGHNA and YNFKEQ. CDR3 amino acids: CASSQEKNTEAFF. The CDR3 DNA follows: TGTGCCAGCAGCCAAGAGAAGAACACTGAAGCTTTCTTT.

The V gene is TRBV6-6, the J gene TRBJ2-2; weak D call: TRBD2 (6 bases). Germline V gene data show CDR1 as MNHNY and CDR2 as SVGAGI (reference sequence). The CDR3 is made up of 16 amino acids. V was cut by 5 bases and J by 0 bases, with 13 bases left in between. The CDR3: CASSLPTGANTGELFF. The CDR3 DNA sequence: TGTGCCAGCAGTCTCCCGACGGGGGCGAACACCGGGGAGCTGTTTTTT.